Each of the 2 T cell receptor beta chains below was sequenced from the same sample in a study of vaccination and CD4 T cells after COVID-19. Treatment meaning: roughly 11-day PBMC culture with coronavirus spike peptide pools or control peptides (ViraFEST assay). Their antigens remain unidentified. The Oncomine TCR Beta short-read assay was applied to DNA of cultured CD4+ T cells. TCRdb ran MiXCR on the PCR reads and lists one entry per CDR3 protein. The data show about 18,000 distinct CDR3 sequences, 50% seen once. The sample comprised CD4+ T cells from blood, cultured in vitro. The receptors were gathered from a human donor who had recovered from COVID-19.

This clonotype was seen a handful of times. J is TRBJ1-5 and V is TRBV19; D unresolved. V was trimmed by 7 bases and J by 7 bases, leaving 17 bases between them. Germline-derived CDR1 and CDR2 are LNHDA and SQIVND (reference sequence). The CDR3 has 14 amino acids. CDR3 protein: CASKIPGRTQPQHF. CDR3 coding DNA: TGTGCCAGTAAAATTCCGGGAAGGACCCAGCCCCAGCATTTT. The entire variable domain, with the rest obtained from reference TRBV19 and TRBJ1-5, is as follows: DGGITQSPKYLFRKEGQNVTLSCEQNLNHDAMYWYRQDPGQGLRLIYYSQIVNDFQKGDIAEGYSVSREKKESFPLTVTSAQKNPTAFYLCASKIPGRTQPQHFGDGTRLSIL.

This sequence joins TRBV6-2 or TRBV6-3 and TRBJ1-2; D unclear. Germline CDR1 is MNHEY and CDR2 is SVGEGT. The V end was cut by 7 bases, the J end by 5 bases, with 14 bases between. The CDR3 totals 13 residues. Here the CDR3 DNA reads TGTGCCAGCAAGGTTCCAGAGGGATATGGCTACACCTTC. Amino acid sequence: CASKVPEGYGYTF.